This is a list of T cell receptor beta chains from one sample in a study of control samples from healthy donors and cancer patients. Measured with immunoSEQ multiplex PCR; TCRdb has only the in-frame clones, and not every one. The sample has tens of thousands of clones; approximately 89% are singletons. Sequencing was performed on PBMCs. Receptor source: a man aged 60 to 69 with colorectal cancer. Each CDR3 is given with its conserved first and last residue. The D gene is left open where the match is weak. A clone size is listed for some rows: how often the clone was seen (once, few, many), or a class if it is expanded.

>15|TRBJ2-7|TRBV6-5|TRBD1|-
CASSDSGTGVKEQYF
TGTGCCAGCAGTGACTCCGGGACAGGTGTGAAAGAGCAGTACTTC
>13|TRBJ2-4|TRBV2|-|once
CASTADAKNIQYF
TGTGCCAGCACAGCGGATGCCAAAAACATTCAGTACTTC
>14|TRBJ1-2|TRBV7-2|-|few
CASSSQGTTYGYTF
TGTGCCAGCAGCTCGCAGGGGACCACCTATGGCTACACCTTC
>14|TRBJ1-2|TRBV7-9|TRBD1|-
CASSPGQGKYGYTF
TGTGCCAGCAGCCCGGGACAGGGCAAGTATGGCTACACCTTC
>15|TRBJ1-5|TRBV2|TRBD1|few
CASSREGTGNQPQHF
TGTGCCAGCAGCCGAGAGGGGACAGGGAATCAGCCCCAGCATTTT
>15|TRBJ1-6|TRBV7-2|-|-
CASSSGTPINSPLHF
TGTGCCAGCAGCTCCGGGACACCTATAAATTCACCCCTCCACTTT
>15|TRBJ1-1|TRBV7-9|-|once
CASSLGSGKNTEAFF
TGTGCCAGCAGCTTAGGGTCAGGGAAAAACACTGAAGCTTTCTTT
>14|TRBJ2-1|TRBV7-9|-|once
CASSLEGPSNEQFF
TGTGCCAGCAGCTTAGAGGGGCCCTCAAATGAGCAGTTCTTC
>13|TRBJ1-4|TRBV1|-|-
CTSRVTDGEKLFF
TGCACCAGCAGGGTAACCGATGGTGAAAAACTGTTTTTT
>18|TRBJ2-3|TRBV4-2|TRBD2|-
CASSQGLLSGGAVDTQYF
TGTGCCAGCAGCCAAGGCCTCCTTAGCGGGGGGGCCGTAGATACGCAGTATTTT
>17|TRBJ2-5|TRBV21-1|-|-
CASSKNYRGQVWETQYF
TGTGCCAGCAGCAAAAACTACAGGGGGCAGGTGTGGGAGACCCAGTACTTC
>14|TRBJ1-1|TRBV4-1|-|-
CASSLPGKNTEAFF
TGCGCCAGCAGCCTCCCGGGAAAGAACACTGAAGCTTTCTTT
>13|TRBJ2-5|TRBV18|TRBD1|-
CASSPGGSETQYF
TGTGCCAGCTCCCCAGGGGGCAGTGAGACCCAGTACTTC
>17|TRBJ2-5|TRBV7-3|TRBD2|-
CASSPPRGAGGQETQYF
TGTGCCAGCAGCCCTCCTCGGGGAGCGGGGGGACAAGAGACCCAGTACTTC
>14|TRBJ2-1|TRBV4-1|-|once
CASSQEGPVDEQFF
TGCGCCAGCAGCCAAGAGGGGCCCGTCGATGAGCAGTTCTTC
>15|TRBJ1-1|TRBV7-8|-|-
CASSLGVKGNTEAFF
TGTGCCAGCAGCTTAGGGGTCAAGGGGAACACTGAAGCTTTCTTT
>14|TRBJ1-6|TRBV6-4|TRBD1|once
CASSADRQGSPLHF
TGTGCCAGCAGTGCAGATAGACAGGGGTCACCCCTCCACTTT
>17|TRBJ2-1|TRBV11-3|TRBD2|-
CASSSGLAGLRGDEQFF
TGTGCCAGCAGCTCGGGACTAGCGGGCCTACGGGGGGATGAGCAGTTCTTC
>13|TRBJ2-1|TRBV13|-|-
CASSLVAGNEQFF
TGTGCCAGCAGCTTAGTGGCTGGTAATGAGCAGTTCTTC
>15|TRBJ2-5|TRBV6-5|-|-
CASSYVSEVQETQYF
TGTGCCAGCAGTTACGTGAGCGAGGTCCAAGAGACCCAGTACTTC
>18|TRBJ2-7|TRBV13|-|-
CASSLGLGPSGGRREQYF
TGTGCCAGCAGCTTAGGACTTGGACCCTCTGGGGGGCGTCGAGAGCAGTACTTC